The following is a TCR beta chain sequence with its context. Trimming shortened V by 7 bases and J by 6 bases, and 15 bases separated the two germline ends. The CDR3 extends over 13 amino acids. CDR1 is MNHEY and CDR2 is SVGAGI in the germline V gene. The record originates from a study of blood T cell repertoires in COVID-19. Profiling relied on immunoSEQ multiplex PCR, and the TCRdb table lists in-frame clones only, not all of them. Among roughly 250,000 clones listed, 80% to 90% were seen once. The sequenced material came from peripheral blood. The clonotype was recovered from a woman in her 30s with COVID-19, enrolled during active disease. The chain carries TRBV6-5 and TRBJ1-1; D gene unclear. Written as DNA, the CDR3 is TGTGCCAGCAACCAAAGGGAGTACGCTGAAGCTTTCTTT. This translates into CASNQREYAEAFF.